One and the same sample provided the 3 T cell receptor beta chains below, sequenced in a study of T cells in Graves' hyperthyroidism and ophthalmopathy. There were TCR beta CDR3 regions amplified from RNA transcripts. The study used the HTBI primer set for a first-round RT-PCR of the TCR CDR3. TCRdb recomputed calls from the multiplex PCR reads with MiXCR, one row per CDR3 protein. There are about 400,000 distinct CDR3 sequences in the sample; approximately 14% occur only once, and 25% to 35% lies in the top ten. Sequencing was performed on blood. These receptors were taken from a woman aged 18 to 35 with Graves' hyperthyroidism that later progressed to Graves' ophthalmopathy.

This chain joins TRBV7-9 and TRBJ2-3; D is uncertain. V was clipped by 1 base and J by 4 bases, with 12 bases between them. CDR1 and CDR2 from the germline V gene are SEHNR and FQNEAQ (reference sequence). This CDR3 spans 15 amino acids. CDR3 sequence (DNA): TGTGCCAGCAGCTTAGAGGCTGGGCTCGCAGATACGCAGTATTTT. Its translation is CASSLEAGLADTQYF.

This clonotype was counted once. V and J are TRBV9 and TRBJ1-1; tentatively, D is TRBD1 (6 bases). Germline V CDR1 and CDR2: SGDLS, YYNGEE. The CDR3 runs to 14 residues. V lost 4 bases, J lost 7 bases, and 17 bases lay in between. In DNA form, the CDR3 reads TGTGCCAGCAGCAGAGAGAGGGGGGGTTATGAAGCTTTCTTT. Its protein is CASSRERGGYEAFF.

This chain uses TRBV2 with TRBJ1-2, with 7 bases aligning to TRBD1. Germline V gives CDR1 SNHLY, CDR2 FYNNEI. The J segment lost 4 bases and the V segment lost 4 bases, leaving 12 bases of the junction unmatched. The CDR3 runs to 16 residues. The CDR3 loop reads CASSANDRERTYGYTF. The CDR3 coding sequence is TGTGCCAGCAGTGCCAACGACAGGGAGCGCACCTATGGCTACACCTTC.